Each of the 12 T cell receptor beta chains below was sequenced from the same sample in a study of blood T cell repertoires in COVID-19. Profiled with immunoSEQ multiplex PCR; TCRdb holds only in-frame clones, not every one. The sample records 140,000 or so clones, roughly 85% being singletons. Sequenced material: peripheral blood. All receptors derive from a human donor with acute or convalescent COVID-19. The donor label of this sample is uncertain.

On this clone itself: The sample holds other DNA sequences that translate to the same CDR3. The CDR3 region has the DNA TGTGCCAGTAGTCGGGGCAATGAGCAGTTCTTC. This sequence encodes CASSRGNEQFF. The chain uses TRBV19 and TRBJ2-1; TRBD2 might be the D (5 bases). The CDR3 runs 11 residues. V lost 5 bases and J lost 6, with 5 bases in between. Germline V lookup: CDR1 LNHDA, CDR2 SQIVND (reference sequence).

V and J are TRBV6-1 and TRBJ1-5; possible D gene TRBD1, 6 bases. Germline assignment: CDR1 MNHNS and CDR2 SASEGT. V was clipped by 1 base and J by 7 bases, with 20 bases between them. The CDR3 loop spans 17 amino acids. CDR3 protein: CASSEVKWAAQGQPQHF. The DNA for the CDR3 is TGTGCCAGCAGTGAAGTGAAATGGGCGGCCCAGGGGCAGCCCCAGCATTTT.

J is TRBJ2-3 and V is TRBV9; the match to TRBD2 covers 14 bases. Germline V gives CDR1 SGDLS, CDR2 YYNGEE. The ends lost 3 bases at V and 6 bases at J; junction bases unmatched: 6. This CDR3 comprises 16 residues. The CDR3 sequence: CASSGLAGGPMDTQYF. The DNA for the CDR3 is TGTGCCAGCAGCGGACTAGCGGGGGGGCCAATGGATACGCAGTATTTT. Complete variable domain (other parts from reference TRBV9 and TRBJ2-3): DSGVTQTPKHLITATGQRVTLRCSPRSGDLSVYWYQQSLDQGLQFLIQYYNGEERAKGNILERFSAQQFPDLHSELNLSSLELGDSALYFCASSGLAGGPMDTQYFGPGTRLTVL.

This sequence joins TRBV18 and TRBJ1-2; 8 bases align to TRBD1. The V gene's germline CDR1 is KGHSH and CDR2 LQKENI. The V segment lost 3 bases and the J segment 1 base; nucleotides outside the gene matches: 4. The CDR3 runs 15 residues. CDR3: CASSPNGQGNYGYTF. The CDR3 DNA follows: TGTGCCAGCTCACCGAACGGACAGGGTAACTATGGCTACACCTTC. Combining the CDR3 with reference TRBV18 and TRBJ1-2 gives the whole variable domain NAGVMQNPRHLVRRRGQEARLRCSPMKGHSHVYWYRQLPEEGLKFMVYLQKENIIDESGMPKERFSAEFPKEGPSILRIQQVVRGDSAAYFCASSPNGQGNYGYTFGSGTRLTVV.

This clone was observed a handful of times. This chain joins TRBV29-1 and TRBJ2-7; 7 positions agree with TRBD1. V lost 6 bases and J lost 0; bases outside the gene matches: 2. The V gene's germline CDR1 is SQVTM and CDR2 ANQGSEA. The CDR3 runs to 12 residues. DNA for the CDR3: TGCAGCGTCGGGACAGACTCCTACGAGCAGTACTTC. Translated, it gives CSVGTDSYEQYF.

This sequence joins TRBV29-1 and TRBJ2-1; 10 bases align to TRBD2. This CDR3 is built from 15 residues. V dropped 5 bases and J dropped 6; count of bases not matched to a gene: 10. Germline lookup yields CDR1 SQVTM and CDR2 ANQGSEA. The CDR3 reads CSVRRSGTSVNEQFF. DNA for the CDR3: TGCAGCGTTCGAAGGTCCGGGACTAGCGTCAATGAGCAGTTCTTC.

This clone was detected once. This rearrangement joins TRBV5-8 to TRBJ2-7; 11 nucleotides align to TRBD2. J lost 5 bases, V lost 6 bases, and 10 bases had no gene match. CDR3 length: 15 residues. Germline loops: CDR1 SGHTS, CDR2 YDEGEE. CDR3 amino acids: CASTREWTSGHEQYV. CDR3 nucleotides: TGTGCCAGCACCCGGGAATGGACTAGCGGGCACGAGCAGTACGTC.

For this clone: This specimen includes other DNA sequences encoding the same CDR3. The DNA for the CDR3 is TGTGCCAGCAGCCTGACAGGGTCCTACGAGCAGTACTTC. Residues: CASSLTGSYEQYF. The rearrangement joins TRBV28 to TRBJ2-7; 7 nucleotides align to TRBD1. Germline values: CDR1 MDHEN, CDR2 SYDVKM. The CDR3 sequence is 13 residues long. Trimming cost V 6 bases and J 1 base; bases outside gene matches: 3.

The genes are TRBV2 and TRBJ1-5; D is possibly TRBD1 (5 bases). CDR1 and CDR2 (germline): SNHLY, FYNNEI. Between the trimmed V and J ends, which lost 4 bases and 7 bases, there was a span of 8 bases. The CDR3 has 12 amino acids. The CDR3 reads CASSADSQPQHF. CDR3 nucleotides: TGTGCCAGCAGTGCCGACAGCCAGCCCCAGCATTTT.

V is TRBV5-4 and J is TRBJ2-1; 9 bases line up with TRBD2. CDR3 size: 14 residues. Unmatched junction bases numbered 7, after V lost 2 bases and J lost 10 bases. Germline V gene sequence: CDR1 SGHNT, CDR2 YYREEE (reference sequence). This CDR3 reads CASSFPRREGEQFF. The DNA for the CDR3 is TGTGCCAGCAGCTTTCCAAGGCGGGAGGGGGAGCAGTTCTTC.

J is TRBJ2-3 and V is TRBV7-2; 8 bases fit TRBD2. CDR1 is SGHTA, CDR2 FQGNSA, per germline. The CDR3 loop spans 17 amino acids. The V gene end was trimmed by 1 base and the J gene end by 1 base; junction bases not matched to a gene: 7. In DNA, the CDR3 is TGTGCCAGCAGCTTAGGGGCAAGCGGGGGTCGCACAGATACGCAGTATTTT. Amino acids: CASSLGASGGRTDTQYF.

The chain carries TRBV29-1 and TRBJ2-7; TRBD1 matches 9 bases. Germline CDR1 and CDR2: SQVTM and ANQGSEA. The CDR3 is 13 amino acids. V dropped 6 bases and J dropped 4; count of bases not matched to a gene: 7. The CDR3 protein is CSVFGTGIYEQYF. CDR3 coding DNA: TGCAGCGTCTTCGGGACAGGGATATACGAGCAGTACTTC.